These 31 T cell receptor beta chains came from one sample sequenced in a study of blood T cell repertoires in COVID-19. Sequencing was performed with immunoSEQ multiplex PCR; in TCRdb, only in-frame clones are kept and a portion is missing. The sample has about 280,000 clones; 85% are singletons. Sequenced: PBMCs or T cells enriched from blood (not recorded which). The receptors were sampled from a woman aged 45-59 years who had recovered from COVID-19.

The J gene is TRBJ2-3, the V gene TRBV24-1, with a possible D match to TRBD2 (6 bases). Germline CDR1 is KGHDR and CDR2 is SFDVKD. This CDR3 comprises 11 residues. V dropped 7 bases and J dropped 5 bases, with 6 bases sitting between them. The CDR3 region is CATSGGDTQYF. The CDR3 DNA reads TGTGCCACCAGCGGGGGAGATACGCAGTATTTT.

V usage is TRBV7-3 and J usage is TRBJ2-2; TRBD2 might be the D (6 bases). CDR3 length: 16 residues. The V end was cut by 5 bases, the J end by 5 bases, with 18 bases between. The germline CDR1 and CDR2 sequences are SGHTA and FQGTGA. CDR3 residues: CASSPTGLRGTGELFF. CDR3 nucleotide sequence: TGTGCCAGCAGCCCAACGGGACTCCGCGGGACCGGGGAGCTGTTTTTT.

The rearrangement joins TRBV27 to TRBJ2-6; D may be TRBD1 (5 bases). CDR3 length: 18 residues. The V end lost 6 bases, the J end lost 2 bases, and 20 bases lay between the germline ends. Germline V lookup: CDR1 MNHEY, CDR2 SMNVEV (reference sequence). CDR3 DNA sequence: TGTGCCAGCAGACCCGAAAGGTGGGGCTTCCCTGGGGCCAACGTCCTGACTTTC. Translated, it gives CASRPERWGFPGANVLTF. Using reference TRBV27 and TRBJ2-6 for the parts outside the CDR3, the full variable domain is EAQVTQNPRYLITVTGKKLTVTCSQNMNHEYMSWYRQDPGLGLRQIYYSMNVEVTDKGDVPEGYKVSRKEKRNFPLILESPSPNQTSLYFCASRPERWGFPGANVLTFGAGSRLTVL.

The CDR3 region has the DNA TGTGCCAGCAGCAACAGGGGGACCCACCGCGAGCAGTACTTC. Amino acids: CASSNRGTHREQYF. The V and J genes are TRBV5-8 and TRBJ2-7; 8 positions agree with TRBD1. This CDR3 spans 14 amino acids. V lost 4 bases and J lost 6; bases outside the gene matches: 9. CDR1 and CDR2 from the germline V gene are SGHTS and YDEGEE.

This clone appeared a few times. V is TRBV11-2 and J is TRBJ1-4, with no clear D. The ends were cut back, 8 bases at V and 6 bases at J, with 22 bases in the middle. The CDR3 sequence is 16 residues long. Germline-derived CDR1 and CDR2 are SGHAT and FQNNGV. CDR3 loop: CASQSTRGRGDEKLFF. The CDR3 coding sequence is TGTGCCAGCCAATCCACCCGGGGTCGGGGAGATGAAAAACTGTTTTTT.

V gene TRBV5-1 combines with J gene TRBJ2-1; D is possibly TRBD1 (5 bases). The germline V gene encodes CDR1 SGHRS and CDR2 YFSETQ. The V gene lost 4 bases and the J gene lost 0 bases, with 11 bases spanning the gap. The length of the CDR3 is 15 residues. DNA for the CDR3: TGCGCCAGCAGCATACGGACAAGCTCCTACAATGAGCAGTTCTTC. Translated: CASSIRTSSYNEQFF.

This sequence joins TRBV27 and TRBJ2-1, with a possible D match to TRBD2 (6 bases). This CDR3 is built from 16 residues. The ends were cut back, 1 base at V and 5 bases at J, with 15 bases in the middle. The V gene's germline CDR1 is MNHEY and CDR2 SMNVEV (reference sequence). The CDR3 reads CASSLYGSGRDNEQFF. The CDR3 coding sequence is TGTGCCAGCAGTTTATACGGTAGCGGTAGAGACAATGAGCAGTTCTTC.

V gene TRBV28 combines with J gene TRBJ2-3; no reliable D call. Trimming shortened V by 4 bases and J by 1 base, and 6 bases separated the two germline ends. The CDR3 runs to 13 residues. Germline V gene lookup returns CDR1 MDHEN and CDR2 SYDVKM. This chain's CDR3 is CASSSPGTDTQYF. CDR3 bases: TGTGCCAGCAGTTCCCCCGGCACAGATACGCAGTATTTT.

In nucleotides, the CDR3 is TGTGCTAGTGGTTTCGACAGGCAGTACACCTTC. Encoded protein: CASGFDRQYTF. This chain connects TRBV12-5 to TRBJ1-2; maybe TRBD1 (6 bases). Germline lookup yields CDR1 LGHNT and CDR2 FRNRAP. The CDR3 covers 11 residues. Trimming left V 3 bases short and J 11 bases short, with 10 bases between.

The chain combines TRBV7-2 with TRBJ2-1; 13 bases line up with TRBD2. CDR3 length: 17 residues. Per germline, CDR1 SGHTA and CDR2 FQGNSA. V lost 5 bases, J lost 0 bases, and 4 bases stayed unmatched. The CDR3 region has the DNA TGTGCCAGCAGCAAACGGACTAGCGGGAGCTCCTACAATGAGCAGTTCTTC. It translates to CASSKRTSGSSYNEQFF.

The rearrangement uses TRBV7-2 and TRBJ1-5; TRBD1 is a possible D gene (5 bases). V lost 3 bases and J 7 bases, leaving 16 bases between the germline ends. There are 15 residues in the CDR3. Germline CDR1 and CDR2: SGHTA and FQGNSA. CDR3 coding DNA: TGTGCCAGCAGCTTCTCCCCAGGACACGGGCAGCCCCAGCATTTT. Protein: CASSFSPGHGQPQHF.

CDR3 coding DNA: TGTGCCAGCAGCTTGGGATTAGGGGGGGTACATAATTCACCCCTCCACTTT. Translation gives CASSLGLGGVHNSPLHF. V gene TRBV5-4 combines with J gene TRBJ1-6; the D gene is possibly TRBD1 (6 bases). The V gene's germline CDR1 is SGHNT and CDR2 YYREEE (reference sequence). V was pared by 0 bases and J by 5 bases, with 15 bases between. The CDR3 runs to 17 residues.

This rearrangement joins TRBV7-9 to TRBJ1-1; 9 bases fit TRBD1. The germline gives CDR1 SEHNR, CDR2 FQNEAQ (reference sequence). The CDR3 is 15 amino acids. Trimming cost V 5 bases and J 6 bases; bases outside gene matches: 10. The CDR3 sequence: CASSLVLQGAAEAFF. As DNA, the CDR3 is TGTGCCAGCAGCCTCGTTTTACAGGGGGCCGCTGAAGCTTTCTTT.

This CDR3 reads CASSVLGGRGTDTQYF. The CDR3 DNA is TGTGCCAGCAGCGTCCTCGGAGGGCGTGGCACAGATACGCAGTATTTT. The chain recombines TRBV5-4 with TRBJ2-3; maybe TRBD2 (6 bases). Germline CDR1 SGHNT, CDR2 YYREEE (reference sequence). The germline V and J ends were trimmed by 4 bases and 1 base, with 16 bases remaining between them. The CDR3 spans 16 residues.

The gene calls are TRBV28 and TRBJ1-1; TRBD1 is a possible D gene (6 bases). Per germline, CDR1 MDHEN and CDR2 SYDVKM. The CDR3 is 12 amino acids. V dropped 7 bases and J dropped 7 bases, with 13 bases sitting between them. This CDR3 reads CASKNRVVEAFF. The DNA of the CDR3 is TGTGCCAGCAAAAACAGGGTTGTTGAAGCTTTCTTT.

V is TRBV7-9 and J is TRBJ1-2; 7 bases are a match to TRBD1. Germline V CDR1 and CDR2: SEHNR, FQNEAQ (reference sequence). After removal of 5 bases from V and 5 bases from J, the junction contained 8 bases not matched to a gene. The CDR3 contains 14 residues. CDR3 sequence reads: CASSDRDRAYGYTF. The DNA of the CDR3 is TGTGCCAGCAGCGACCGGGACAGAGCTTATGGCTACACCTTC.

The V call is TRBV9, the J call TRBJ1-2, with D perhaps matching TRBD1 (5 bases). The V end lost 4 bases, the J end lost 7 bases, and 11 bases lay between the germline ends. This CDR3 region has 12 residues. The germline V gene has CDR1 SGDLS and CDR2 YYNGEE. The CDR3 region is CASSPDSFGYTF. The CDR3 DNA follows: TGTGCCAGCAGCCCAGACAGTTTTGGCTACACCTTC.

The V call is TRBV10-3, the J call TRBJ2-7; 7 bases align to TRBD2. Losses at the gene ends were 0 bases for V and 7 bases for J; bases not matched to a gene: 6. The CDR3 spans 14 residues. Germline loops: CDR1 ENHRY, CDR2 SYGVKD. The CDR3 nucleotides are TGTGCCATCAGTGAGTCGTTGGGAGGGGAAGAGCAGTACTTC. This codes for CAISESLGGEEQYF.

The chain recombines TRBV7-8 with TRBJ1-2; D is unclear. Germline V gene lookup returns CDR1 SGHVS and CDR2 FQNEAQ. The CDR3 covers 13 residues. Trimming stripped 5 bases from V and 3 bases from J, with 10 bases between. In nucleotides, the CDR3 is TGTGCCAGCAGCCGTATTGTATACTATGGCTACACCTTC. It translates to CASSRIVYYGYTF.

This chain uses TRBV20-1 with TRBJ1-4; D remains ambiguous. Germline-derived CDR1 and CDR2 are DFQATT and SNEGSKA (reference sequence). Trimming removed 3 bases at V and 3 bases at J, with 8 bases between. This CDR3 comprises 13 residues. In DNA form, the CDR3 reads TGCAGTGCTAGTCGCGGGGCTAATGAAAAACTGTTTTTT. Translating it yields CSASRGANEKLFF.

Only one count was recorded for this clone. V is TRBV19 and J is TRBJ2-1; 11 bases agree with TRBD2. The junction had 4 bases not matched to a gene; V was cut back by 8 bases and J by 4 bases. The germline V gene has CDR1 LNHDA and CDR2 SQIVND (reference sequence). This CDR3 is 14 amino acids long. CDR3 residues: CASRGLAGYNEQFF. The CDR3 coding sequence is TGTGCCAGTCGCGGACTAGCGGGTTACAATGAGCAGTTCTTC.

This clone was seen once. V usage is TRBV18 and J usage is TRBJ2-2; D not resolved. Germline V gene lookup returns CDR1 KGHSH and CDR2 LQKENI. There are 15 residues in the CDR3. Trimming pared 3 bases from V and 5 bases from J, leaving 13 bases between. DNA for the CDR3: TGTGCCAGCTCACCCCAAACAGATTTGACCGGGGAGCTGTTTTTT. This translates into CASSPQTDLTGELFF.

This clone was counted once. The V gene is TRBV7-2, the J gene TRBJ1-2; 7 bases align to TRBD1. CDR3 size: 14 residues. The V gene's germline CDR1 is SGHTA and CDR2 FQGNSA. The J segment lost 5 bases and the V segment lost 4 bases, leaving 7 bases of the junction unmatched. DNA for the CDR3: TGTGCCAGCAGCTCGCCGGGACAGAGATATGGCTACACCTTC. It translates to CASSSPGQRYGYTF.

V gene TRBV12-3 or TRBV12-4 combines with J gene TRBJ1-6; no clear D. The ends were cut back, 3 bases at V and 7 bases at J, with 7 bases in the middle. The CDR3 extends over 13 amino acids. Here the CDR3 DNA reads TGTGCCAGCAGTTTCACACCGAATTCACCCCTCCACTTT. Protein sequence: CASSFTPNSPLHF.

V usage is TRBV27 and J usage is TRBJ1-1, with a possible D match to TRBD1 (5 bases). V shed 7 bases and J shed 0 bases, with 21 bases lying between them. In germline, CDR1 is MNHEY, CDR2 SMNVEV (reference sequence). The CDR3 extends over 17 amino acids. The CDR3 sequence is CASKSAKAGPMNTEAFF. The DNA for the CDR3 is TGTGCCAGCAAAAGTGCCAAGGCGGGGCCTATGAACACTGAAGCTTTCTTT.

The CDR3 DNA sequence: TGTGCCAGTACCGAGACAGTCCCACCCTACGAGCAGTACTTC. This encodes CASTETVPPYEQYF. J is TRBJ2-7 and V is TRBV19; possibly TRBD1 for D (5 bases). Trimming stripped 7 bases from V and 2 bases from J, with 15 bases between. This CDR3 has 14 residues. Germline CDR1 LNHDA, CDR2 SQIVND (reference sequence).

This sequence joins TRBV27 and TRBJ2-1, with 7 bases that match TRBD2. V lost 0 bases, J lost 4 bases, and 9 bases stayed unmatched. This CDR3 has 17 residues. From germline, CDR1 is MNHEY and CDR2 SMNVEV (reference sequence). The chain's CDR3 is CASSLSPPSGVYNEQFF. CDR3 bases: TGTGCCAGCAGTTTATCCCCCCCAAGCGGGGTTTACAATGAGCAGTTCTTC.

This clone was seen more than once but under ten times. CDR3 sequence reads: CAANGGSRSPLHF. For the CDR3, the DNA is TGTGCGGCTAACGGGGGGAGTAGGTCACCCCTCCACTTT. The chain joins TRBV30 to TRBJ1-6, with a tentative D call TRBD1 (5 bases). In germline, CDR1 is GTSNPN, CDR2 SVGIG (reference sequence). This CDR3 spans 13 amino acids.

The chain recombines TRBV30 with TRBJ1-2, with D possibly matching TRBD1 (6 bases). The V end was cut by 3 bases, the J end by 6 bases, with 11 bases between. This CDR3 is 12 amino acids long. Germline V lookup: CDR1 GTSNPN, CDR2 SVGIG (reference sequence). For the CDR3, the DNA is TGTGCCTGGAGGGACAGAAGCGATGGCTACACCTTC. Encoded protein: CAWRDRSDGYTF.

The chain recombines TRBV9 with TRBJ2-3, with D possibly being TRBD1 (6 bases). This CDR3 region has 17 residues. CDR1 SGDLS and CDR2 YYNGEE come from the germline V gene. V shed 0 bases and J shed 0 bases, with 14 bases lying between them. DNA for the CDR3: TGTGCCAGCAGCGTAGCCCCGTTGGGGGCAAGCACAGATACGCAGTATTTT. It specifies CASSVAPLGASTDTQYF.

This clone was counted many times. The rearrangement links TRBV6-4 to TRBJ2-3; 8 positions agree with TRBD2. V gave up 7 bases and J gave up 5 bases; unmatched junction bases: 14. Germline assignment: CDR1 MRHNA and CDR2 SNTAGT. The CDR3 sequence is 16 residues long. The CDR3 region is CASIRGLAGRGDTQYF. The DNA for the CDR3 is TGTGCCAGCATAAGAGGGCTAGCGGGTCGTGGAGATACGCAGTATTTT.